A single sample is the source of the 14 T cell receptor beta chains below, sequenced in a study of cytomegalovirus exposure and HLA in healthy donors (dated by TCRdb to 2016 to 2017). Libraries were constructed by the immunoSEQ multiplex PCR assay. For the multiplex PCR, a mixture combining 60 forward primers for TCR Vbeta segments and 13 reverse primers for TCR Jbeta segments was used. In TCRdb, the immuneACCESS table is reduced to in-frame sequences with V and J assigned. These tables do not hold every clone; where another copy was compared, an unresolved V gene accounts for under half, and the others remain unexplained. The sample table contains roughly 180,000 clones; only one count was recorded for approximately 84% of them. Of the sample, 0.2% to 0.3% falls within the top ten clones. Source material: PBMCs. The receptors stem from a boy between 5 and 17 years old in good health and CMV-seronegative.

This clone was observed a single time. The genes are TRBV5-1 and TRBJ2-2, with 9 positions matching TRBD1. The germline V gene encodes CDR1 SGHRS and CDR2 YFSETQ. V lost 4 bases to trimming and J lost 7 bases; unmatched junction nucleotides: 5. The CDR3 has 14 amino acids. CDR3 loop: CASSRTGVHGELFF. The CDR3 DNA sequence: TGCGCCAGCAGCCGGACAGGGGTACACGGGGAGCTGTTTTTT.

The J gene is TRBJ2-3, the V gene TRBV6-7; D is undetermined. TRBV6-7 is an ORF for which the function is uncertain. The CDR3 extends over 13 amino acids. Trimming removed 3 bases from V and 8 bases from J, with 12 bases in between. CDR3 protein: CASSYDLETTQYF. CDR3 coding DNA: TGTGCCAGCAGTTATGACCTGGAGACTACGCAGTATTTT.

CDR3: CASSHRGGNTEAFF. The CDR3 coding sequence is TGTGCCAGCAGCCACAGGGGAGGGAACACTGAAGCTTTCTTT. The V call is TRBV5-4, the J call TRBJ1-1; 7 bases are a match to TRBD1. V dropped 4 bases and J dropped 1; count of bases not matched to a gene: 4. The CDR3 has 14 amino acids. Germline lookup yields CDR1 SGHNT and CDR2 YYREEE (reference sequence).

The chain uses TRBV6-5 and TRBJ1-1; TRBD1 matches at 12 bases. This CDR3 spans 16 amino acids. Per the germline V gene, CDR1 is MNHEY and CDR2 is SVGAGI. The J segment lost 3 bases and the V segment lost 2 bases, leaving 4 bases of the junction unmatched. The CDR3 DNA reads as TGTGCCAGCAGTTACGGGACAGGGGGCGCGTACACTGAAGCTTTCTTT. Amino acid sequence: CASSYGTGGAYTEAFF.

V usage is TRBV7-6 and J usage is TRBJ2-1, with a tentative D call TRBD1 (6 bases). Trimming removed 5 bases at V and 2 bases at J, with 22 bases between. The CDR3 extends over 18 amino acids. The V gene's germline CDR1 is SGHVS and CDR2 FNYEAQ. CDR3 DNA sequence: TGTGCCAGCAGCAAAGTACCAAAGGGGGATGGCACCTACAATGAGCAGTTCTTC. This encodes CASSKVPKGDGTYNEQFF.

In DNA, the CDR3 is TGTGCCAGTAGTATCACCGGACAGGGCCTTTTTAACACTGAAGCTTTCTTT. This codes for CASSITGQGLFNTEAFF. The gene calls are TRBV19 and TRBJ1-1; 8 bases line up with TRBD1. Germline V gene lookup returns CDR1 LNHDA and CDR2 SQIVND (reference sequence). The CDR3 consists of 17 residues. V trimming: 3 bases; J trimming: 2 bases; junction bases outside the gene matches: 11.

The V call is TRBV7-2, the J call TRBJ1-2; D is undetermined. The germline V gene encodes CDR1 SGHTA and CDR2 FQGNSA. There are 13 residues in the CDR3. Between the trimmed V and J ends, which lost 5 bases and 1 base, there was a span of 8 bases. Here the CDR3 reads CASSLSFNYGYTF. The CDR3 nucleotides read TGTGCCAGCAGCCTATCATTTAACTATGGCTACACCTTC.

This clone was recorded a few times. This sequence joins TRBV7-6 and TRBJ1-6; a weak D match, TRBD1 (5 bases). From germline, CDR1 is SGHVS and CDR2 FNYEAQ. V lost 1 base to trimming and J lost 9 bases, with 13 bases between them. This CDR3 has 15 residues. CDR3 region: CASSLELGPSSPLHF. The CDR3 DNA reads as TGTGCCAGCAGCTTAGAATTGGGGCCATCTTCACCCCTCCACTTT.

The chain couples TRBV19 to TRBJ1-2; TRBD1 matches 7 bases. After removal of 4 bases from V and 4 bases from J, the junction contained 9 bases not matched to a gene. CDR1 and CDR2 from the germline V gene are LNHDA and SQIVND (reference sequence). CDR3 size: 15 residues. CDR3 loop: CASSSPLGQTYGYTF. The CDR3 DNA reads as TGTGCCAGTAGTAGCCCGTTGGGACAGACCTATGGCTACACCTTC.

This clone was recorded once. V and J are TRBV28 and TRBJ2-7; maybe TRBD2 (5 bases). From germline, CDR1 is MDHEN and CDR2 SYDVKM. The CDR3 has 14 residues. Trimming took 8 bases from V and 6 from J, leaving 20 bases between them. This CDR3 reads CASCPLRVTSEQYF. The CDR3 nucleotides are TGTGCCAGCTGCCCTCTGAGGGTAACCTCCGAGCAGTACTTC.

The J gene is TRBJ1-5, the V gene TRBV28; a weak D match, TRBD1 (5 bases). The CDR3 runs to 14 residues. Germline assignment: CDR1 MDHEN and CDR2 SYDVKM. V lost 4 bases to trimming and J lost 6 bases, with 13 bases between them. The CDR3 protein is CASSYPGSTQPQHF. CDR3 sequence (DNA): TGTGCCAGCAGTTACCCAGGGTCCACTCAGCCCCAGCATTTT.

The chain uses TRBV7-2 and TRBJ2-3; TRBD2 aligns across 7 bases. CDR3 length: 17 residues. CDR1 is SGHTA, CDR2 FQGNSA, per germline. After removal of 2 bases from V and 5 bases from J, the junction contained 13 bases not matched to a gene. In DNA, the CDR3 is TGTGCCAGCAGCTTAATTGCGGGAGCCAACCAGGGAGATACGCAGTATTTT. Its translation is CASSLIAGANQGDTQYF.

The CDR3 DNA sequence: TGCGCCAGCAGCCAAGATTCGGGCTATGGCTACACCTTC. Its protein is CASSQDSGYGYTF. V is TRBV4-3 and J is TRBJ1-2, with D unclear. Trimming took off 0 bases at V and 4 bases at J, with 6 bases between the two ends. The CDR3 contains 13 residues. Germline V gives CDR1 LGHNA, CDR2 YSLEER.

V and J are TRBV6-4 and TRBJ1-1, with D perhaps matching TRBD1 (6 bases). Looked up from germline, CDR1 is MRHNA and CDR2 is SNTAGT. The germline V and J ends were trimmed by 3 bases and 0 bases, with 11 bases remaining between them. This CDR3 is built from 15 residues. The CDR3 region has the DNA TGTGCCAGCAGTGAATCAGGGGACATGAACACTGAAGCTTTCTTT. Protein sequence: CASSESGDMNTEAFF.